The 32 T cell receptor beta chains presented below share a single source sample, sequenced in a study of Ad26.COV2.S vaccination and SARS-CoV-2 variants. Treatment reported: roughly 19 received Ad26.COV2.S at low or high dose, single or two shots; roughly five received placebo; per-sample allocation not given. Samples were taken on day 63 after the first vaccine or placebo injection. TCRdb's copy holds only in-frame clones and misses some; the assay was immunoSEQ multiplex PCR. Here the sample spans 500,000 or so clones, 70% to 90% being singletons. The sample was peripheral blood, taken in a trial of Ad26.COV2.S vaccine versus placebo. The receptors here all came from a person aged 18 to 59 who received the Ad26.COV2.S COVID-19 vaccine or a placebo.

The V and J genes are TRBV6-6 and TRBJ1-3, with 7 nucleotides matching TRBD1. This CDR3 is built from 12 residues. With V trimmed by 10 bases and J by 2 bases, 2 bases remained unmatched. Germline CDR1 and CDR2: MNHNY and SVGAGI (reference sequence). The CDR3 DNA is TGTGCCACCCAGGGGGCTGGAAACACCATATATTTT. Translating it yields CATQGAGNTIYF.

This clone appeared a single time. The chain uses TRBV11-1 and TRBJ2-5; 8 positions match TRBD2. V shed 1 base and J 3 bases; nucleotides not matched to a gene: 7. Germline V gene data show CDR1 as SGHAT and CDR2 as FQDESV (reference sequence). There are 16 residues in the CDR3. The DNA for the CDR3 is TGTGCCAGCAGCTTAGAGGCAGCGGGAGTTGAAGAGACCCAGTACTTC. Amino acids: CASSLEAAGVEETQYF.

The CDR3 DNA follows: TGTGCCAGCAGCTTAGGTCGAAACTATGGCTACACCTTC. Protein product: CASSLGRNYGYTF. The chain combines TRBV5-4 with TRBJ1-2; D ambiguous. Germline V gene sequence: CDR1 SGHNT, CDR2 YYREEE (reference sequence). This CDR3 has 13 amino acids. V was trimmed by 2 bases and J by 2 bases, leaving 7 bases between them.

The chain recombines TRBV7-3 with TRBJ2-1; D may be TRBD2 (6 bases). CDR3 length equals 15 residues. Germline lookup yields CDR1 SGHTA and CDR2 FQGTGA. Trimming removed 3 bases at V and 1 base at J, with 10 bases between. The CDR3 sequence is CASSLDGLSYNEQFF. The CDR3 nucleotides read TGTGCCAGCAGCTTGGACGGACTATCCTACAATGAGCAGTTCTTC.

This clone was found once. V is TRBV6-1 and J is TRBJ2-7; perhaps TRBD1 as D (7 bases). Deletions cut 2 bases from V and 1 base from J, with 12 bases between. Per the germline V gene, CDR1 is MNHNS and CDR2 is SASEGT. The CDR3 consists of 15 residues. The CDR3 here is CASSERGDSSYEQYF. The CDR3 region has the DNA TGTGCCAGCAGTGAAAGGGGGGACAGTTCCTACGAGCAGTACTTC.

The V call is TRBV5-4, the J call TRBJ2-1, with 15 nucleotides matching TRBD2. The V segment lost 4 bases and the J segment 7 bases; nucleotides outside the gene matches: 6. CDR1 and CDR2 (germline): SGHNT, YYREEE (reference sequence). The CDR3 consists of 16 residues. CDR3 loop: CASSGRTSGRGNEQFF. The CDR3 bases are TGTGCCAGCAGCGGACGGACTAGCGGGAGGGGGAATGAGCAGTTCTTC.

This clone was seen just once. The CDR3, as DNA: TGTGCCAGTAGCCTTGGGGGGTACAATGAGCAGTTCTTC. This sequence encodes CASSLGGYNEQFF. This sequence joins TRBV19 and TRBJ2-1; D possibly corresponds to TRBD2 (6 bases). CDR3 length: 13 amino acids. Between the trimmed V and J ends, which lost 6 bases and 4 bases, there was a span of 10 bases. Germline CDR1 is LNHDA and CDR2 is SQIVND (reference sequence).

The V call is TRBV5-1, the J call TRBJ2-3; 9 nucleotides line up with TRBD2. The CDR3 length is 20 residues. Losses at the gene ends were 2 bases for V and 2 bases for J; bases not matched to a gene: 18. Germline V lookup: CDR1 SGHRS, CDR2 YFSETQ. CDR3 nucleotides: TGCGCCAGCAGCTTTCATACTGTTGGAGCGGGAGGCCGGGACACAGATACGCAGTATTTT. Translation gives CASSFHTVGAGGRDTDTQYF.

The J gene is TRBJ2-1, the V gene TRBV9, with D maybe TRBD2 (5 bases). Trimming shortened V by 0 bases and J by 6 bases, and 10 bases separated the two germline ends. The CDR3 loop spans 14 amino acids. The germline V gene encodes CDR1 SGDLS and CDR2 YYNGEE. As DNA, the CDR3 is TGTGCCAGCAGCGTAGGGATACTAGGCAATGAGCAGTTCTTC. Translated: CASSVGILGNEQFF.

The chain employs TRBV7-2 and TRBJ1-1, with D tentatively TRBD1 (5 bases). CDR3 length: 13 amino acids. Trimming removed 1 base from V and 8 bases from J, with 11 bases in between. Germline V CDR1 and CDR2: SGHTA, FQGNSA. The CDR3 DNA reads as TGTGCCAGCAGCTTAGGGCCCCGGGGCGAAGCTTTCTTT. It specifies CASSLGPRGEAFF. The variable domain in full, with the rest retrieved from reference TRBV7-2 and TRBJ1-1, is GAGVSQSPSNKVTEKGKDVELRCDPISGHTALYWYRQSLGQGLEFLIYFQGNSAPDKSGLPSDRFSAERTGGSVSTLTIQRTQQEDSAVYLCASSLGPRGEAFFGQGTRLTVV.

The V and J genes are TRBV4-2 and TRBJ2-1; D gene unclear. Germline assignment: CDR1 LGHNA and CDR2 YNFKEQ. The CDR3 sequence is 15 residues long. Trimming stripped 0 bases from V and 4 bases from J, with 10 bases between. CDR3 loop: CASSQEEASYNEQFF. The DNA of the CDR3 is TGTGCCAGCAGCCAAGAAGAGGCGAGTTACAATGAGCAGTTCTTC.

The chain joins TRBV4-3 to TRBJ1-5, with a tentative D call TRBD1 (5 bases). The CDR3 sequence is 14 residues long. Between the trimmed V and J ends, which lost 0 bases and 4 bases, there was a span of 7 bases. Germline V gene sequence: CDR1 LGHNA, CDR2 YSLEER. CDR3 in amino acids: CASSQDPGNQPQHF. The CDR3 bases are TGCGCCAGCAGCCAAGACCCAGGGAATCAGCCCCAGCATTTT.

The V and J genes are TRBV5-5 and TRBJ1-2; 7 bases are shared with TRBD1. The germline CDR1 and CDR2 sequences are SGHKS and YYEKEE (reference sequence). V was pared by 3 bases and J by 7 bases, with 6 bases of the junction left unmatched. The CDR3 contains 13 residues. CDR3 in amino acids: CASSYGTAGGYTF. In nucleotides, the CDR3 is TGTGCCAGCAGCTACGGGACAGCGGGTGGCTACACCTTC.

There are a few counts of this clone. This rearrangement joins TRBV30 to TRBJ1-4; TRBD1 is a possible D gene (5 bases). CDR1 and CDR2 (germline): GTSNPN, SVGIG (reference sequence). This CDR3 spans 14 amino acids. V lost 3 bases, J lost 5 bases, and 13 bases lay in between. The CDR3 region is CAWSYGTPNEKLFF. CDR3 coding DNA: TGTGCCTGGAGCTACGGGACCCCGAATGAAAAACTGTTTTTT.

The chain carries TRBV28 and TRBJ2-6; 10 bases are a match to TRBD1. The CDR3 totals 18 residues. Germline CDR1 is MDHEN and CDR2 is SYDVKM. V was clipped by 5 bases and J by 4 bases; unmatched bases: 11. The chain's CDR3 is CASSPPTGGVLGANVLTF. The CDR3 region has the DNA TGTGCCAGCAGTCCACCGACAGGGGGCGTCCTCGGGGCCAACGTCCTGACTTTC.

This chain links TRBV28 with TRBJ1-1; 7 positions match TRBD1. Germline CDR1 reads MDHEN; CDR2 reads SYDVKM. There are 15 residues in the CDR3. The V gene end was trimmed by 5 bases and the J gene end by 2 bases; junction bases not matched to a gene: 8. CDR3 in amino acids: CASSLTGVGNTEAFF. DNA of the CDR3: TGTGCCAGCAGTCTTACAGGGGTGGGAAACACTGAAGCTTTCTTT.

The chain employs TRBV6-5 and TRBJ1-5, with D unclear. Germline V gene sequence: CDR1 MNHEY, CDR2 SVGAGI. The CDR3 is made up of 14 amino acids. The V and J ends lost 6 bases and 4 bases respectively, with 13 bases between them. The CDR3 sequence is CASSLPGENQPQHF. Written as DNA, the CDR3 is TGTGCCAGCAGCCTCCCGGGCGAAAATCAGCCCCAGCATTTT.

The chain employs TRBV15 and TRBJ2-2; D uncertain. This CDR3 has 13 amino acids. With 0 bases removed from V and 4 bases from J, the gap between germline ends came to 3 bases. Germline V CDR1 and CDR2: LNHNV, YYDKDF (reference sequence). The CDR3: CATSRDITGELFF. The CDR3 DNA is TGTGCCACCAGCAGAGATATCACCGGGGAGCTGTTTTTT.

The rearrangement uses TRBV21-1 and TRBJ1-1. TRBV21-1 is designated a pseudogene. This CDR3 contains 19 residues. CDR3 sequence reads: CASSKSPRGREVGDTEAFF. CDR3 DNA sequence: TGTGCCAGCAGCAAATCGCCCCGCGGGAGGGAGGTCGGGGACACTGAAGCTTTCTTT.

The chain employs TRBV6-5 and TRBJ1-2, with D possibly being TRBD1 (6 bases). Trimming left V 5 bases short and J 4 bases short, with 14 bases between. The CDR3 has 14 residues. CDR1 and CDR2 (germline): MNHEY, SVGAGI. CDR3 coding DNA: TGTGCCAGCAGTCACACACAGGGCTCCTATGGCTACACCTTC. It translates to CASSHTQGSYGYTF.

This clone was recorded a few times. CDR3 amino acids: CAWSPALGRPNTGELFF. The CDR3 DNA sequence: TGTGCCTGGAGTCCCGCCCTGGGGCGGCCGAACACCGGGGAGCTGTTTTTT. The V call is TRBV30, the J call TRBJ2-2; maybe TRBD1 (5 bases). This CDR3 region has 17 residues. Germline CDR1 is GTSNPN and CDR2 is SVGIG (reference sequence). Trimming shortened V by 2 bases and J by 0 bases, and 16 bases separated the two germline ends. Using reference TRBV30 and TRBJ2-2 for the parts outside the CDR3, the full variable domain is SQTIHQWPATLVQPVGSPLSLECTVEGTSNPNLYWYRQAAGRGLQLLFYSVGIGQISSEVPQNLSASRPQDRQFILSSKKLLLSDSGFYLCAWSPALGRPNTGELFFGEGSRLTVL.

This chain's CDR3 is CASSIGQGLAEQYF. The CDR3 nucleotides are TGTGCCAGCAGCATCGGACAGGGGTTGGCCGAGCAGTACTTC. The genes are TRBV9 and TRBJ2-7; 9 bases match TRBD1. Trimming at V came to 4 bases and at J to 6 bases, leaving 8 bases not matched to a gene. The CDR3 runs to 14 residues. The germline V gene encodes CDR1 SGDLS and CDR2 YYNGEE.

This chain joins TRBV12-3 or TRBV12-4 and TRBJ1-1; D is undetermined. Deletions cut 5 bases from V and 4 bases from J, with 8 bases between. The CDR3 is 12 residues long. The CDR3 nucleotides read TGTGCCAGCAGTGGGAGGATCACTGAAGCTTTCTTT. Its translation is CASSGRITEAFF.

The rearrangement links TRBV19 to TRBJ1-6; D remains unclear. Germline CDR1 reads LNHDA; CDR2 reads SQIVND (reference sequence). The CDR3 covers 14 residues. Trimming pared 5 bases from V and 1 base from J, leaving 6 bases between. In nucleotides, the CDR3 is TGTGCCAGTAGTGGGGAATCCTATAATTCACCCCTCCACTTT. Residues: CASSGESYNSPLHF.

CDR3 residues: CSASDRGEAFF. The CDR3 coding sequence is TGCAGTGCTAGCGACAGGGGGGAAGCTTTCTTT. The rearrangement links TRBV20-1 to TRBJ1-1; TRBD1 agrees at 9 bases. Trimming removed 3 bases from V and 8 bases from J; junction bases left unmatched: 1. The CDR3 runs to 11 residues. Germline V gene sequence: CDR1 DFQATT, CDR2 SNEGSKA (reference sequence).

This clone was seen just once. This specimen includes other DNA sequences encoding the same CDR3. J is TRBJ2-3 and V is TRBV16, with D unresolved. This CDR3 contains 14 residues. The germline gives CDR1 KGHSY, CDR2 FQNENV. V lost 0 bases to trimming and J lost 1 base, with 5 bases between them. The CDR3 DNA reads as TGTGCCAGCAGCCAATCCGGCCGCACAGATACGCAGTATTTT. As protein: CASSQSGRTDTQYF.

The chain links TRBV19 to TRBJ1-2, with TRBD1 as a possible D gene (5 bases). Per the germline V gene, CDR1 is LNHDA and CDR2 is SQIVND (reference sequence). This CDR3 spans 16 amino acids. Trimming took off 6 bases at V and 0 bases at J, with 17 bases between the two ends. Written as DNA, the CDR3 is TGTGCCAGTAGCCCGATCTGGACAAACACTAACTATGGCTACACCTTC. Translated, it gives CASSPIWTNTNYGYTF.

This clone came up once. The chain has TRBV7-6 and TRBJ2-7, with 7 nucleotides matching TRBD1. The CDR3 is 15 residues long. The junction had 4 bases not matched to a gene; V was cut back by 0 bases and J by 2 bases. Germline lookup yields CDR1 SGHVS and CDR2 FNYEAQ. The CDR3 loop reads CASSLAGQGAYEQYF. CDR3 nucleotides: TGTGCCAGCAGCTTAGCGGGGCAGGGGGCCTACGAGCAGTACTTC.

V gene TRBV7-9 combines with J gene TRBJ1-2; D not resolved. CDR1 and CDR2 from the germline V gene are SEHNR and FQNEAQ (reference sequence). This CDR3 has 12 residues. Trimming stripped 3 bases from V and 2 bases from J, with 4 bases between. This CDR3 is CASSLGNYGYTF. The CDR3 nucleotides read TGTGCCAGCAGCTTGGGGAACTATGGCTACACCTTC.

This clone has more than one count but fewer than ten. CDR3 nucleotides: TGTGCCACCAGCAGAGTCGGTAGTCTGCTTGATACGCAGTATTTT. Residues: CATSRVGSLLDTQYF. The V and J genes are TRBV15 and TRBJ2-3; no firm D call. The length of the CDR3 is 15 residues. V was pared by 1 base and J by 6 bases, with 14 bases between. From germline, CDR1 is LNHNV and CDR2 YYDKDF (reference sequence). The whole variable domain, filled in from reference TRBV15 and TRBJ2-3, reads DAMVIQNPRYQVTQFGKPVTLSCSQTLNHNVMYWYQQKSSQAPKLLFHYYDKDFNNEADTPDNFQSRRPNTSFCFLDIRSPGLGDTAMYLCATSRVGSLLDTQYFGPGTRLTVL.

The genes are TRBV11-2 and TRBJ1-2; possible D gene TRBD1, 6 bases. Germline V CDR1 and CDR2: SGHAT, FQNNGV. The CDR3 sequence is 15 residues long. The germline V and J ends were trimmed by 8 bases and 7 bases, with 23 bases remaining between them. In nucleotides, the CDR3 is TGTGCCAGCGGAACTCCCCCTGCGACAGGCCCTGGCTACACCTTC. This codes for CASGTPPATGPGYTF.

The chain employs TRBV7-2 and TRBJ1-5; D is unresolved. V was trimmed by 0 bases and J by 10 bases, leaving 10 bases between them. Germline CDR1 reads SGHTA; CDR2 reads FQGNSA. This CDR3 contains 13 residues. CDR3 nucleotides: TGTGCCAGCAGCTTAGCCCCGGGCCGACCCCAGCATTTT. As protein: CASSLAPGRPQHF.